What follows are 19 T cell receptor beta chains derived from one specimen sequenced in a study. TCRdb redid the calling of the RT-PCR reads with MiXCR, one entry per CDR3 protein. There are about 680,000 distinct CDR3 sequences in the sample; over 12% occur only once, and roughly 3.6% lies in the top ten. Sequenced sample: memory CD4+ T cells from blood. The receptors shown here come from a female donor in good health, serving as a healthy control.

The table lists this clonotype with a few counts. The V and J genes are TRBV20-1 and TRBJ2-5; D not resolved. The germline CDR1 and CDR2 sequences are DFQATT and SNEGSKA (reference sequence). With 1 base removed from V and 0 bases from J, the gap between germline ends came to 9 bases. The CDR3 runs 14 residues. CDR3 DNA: TGCAGTGCTAGAGTTATGCGAGACCAAGAGACCCAGTACTTC. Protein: CSARVMRDQETQYF.

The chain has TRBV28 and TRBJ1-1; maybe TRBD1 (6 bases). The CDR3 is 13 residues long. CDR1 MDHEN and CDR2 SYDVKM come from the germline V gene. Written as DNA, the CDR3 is TGTGCTAACAGGGTCCTCGTGAACACTGAAGCTTTCTTT. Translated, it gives CANRVLVNTEAFF.

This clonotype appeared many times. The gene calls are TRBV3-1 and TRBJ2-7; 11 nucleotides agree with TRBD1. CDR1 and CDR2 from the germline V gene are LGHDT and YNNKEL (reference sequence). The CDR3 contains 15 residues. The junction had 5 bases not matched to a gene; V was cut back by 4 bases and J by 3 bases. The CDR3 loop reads CASSPGQGVHYEQYF. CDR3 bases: TGTGCCAGCAGCCCGGGACAGGGGGTACACTACGAGCAGTACTTC.

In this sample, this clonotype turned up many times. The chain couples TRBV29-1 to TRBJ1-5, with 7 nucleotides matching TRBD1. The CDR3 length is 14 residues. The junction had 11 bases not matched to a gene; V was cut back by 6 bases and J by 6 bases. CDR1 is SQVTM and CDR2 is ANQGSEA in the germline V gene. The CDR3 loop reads CSVGRDRVGQPQHF. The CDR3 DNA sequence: TGCAGCGTAGGACGAGACAGGGTTGGTCAGCCCCAGCATTTT.

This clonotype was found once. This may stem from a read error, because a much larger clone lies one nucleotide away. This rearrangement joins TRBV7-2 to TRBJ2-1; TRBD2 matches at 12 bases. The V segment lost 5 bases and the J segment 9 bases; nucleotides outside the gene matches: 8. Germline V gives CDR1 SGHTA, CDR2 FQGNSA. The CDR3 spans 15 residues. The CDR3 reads CASSTTSGRYGEQFF. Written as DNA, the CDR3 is TGTGCCAGCAGCACAACTAGCGGGAGGTACGGTGAGCAGTTCTTC. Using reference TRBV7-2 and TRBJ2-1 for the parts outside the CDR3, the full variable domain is GAGVSQSPSNKVTEKGKDVELRCDPISGHTALYWYRQSLGQGLEFLIYFQGNSAPDKSGLPSDRFSAERTGGSVSTLTIQRTQQEDSAVYLCASSTTSGRYGEQFFGPGTRLTVL.

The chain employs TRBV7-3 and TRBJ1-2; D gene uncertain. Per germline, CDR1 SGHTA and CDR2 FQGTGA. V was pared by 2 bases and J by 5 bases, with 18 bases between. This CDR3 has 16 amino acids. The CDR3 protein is CASSLSVAVSRYGYTF. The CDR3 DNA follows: TGTGCCAGCAGCTTATCAGTAGCGGTCAGCCGGTATGGCTACACCTTC.

The CDR3 bases are TGTGCCAGCATCTTGGAGGGGGTCGGTCAGCCCCAGCATTTT. The encoded protein is CASILEGVGQPQHF. This chain connects TRBV28 to TRBJ1-5; D might be TRBD1 (6 bases). The CDR3 runs 14 residues. Trimming removed 7 bases at V and 6 bases at J, with 16 bases between. Germline V gives CDR1 MDHEN, CDR2 SYDVKM. Full variable domain (missing parts from reference TRBV28 and TRBJ1-5): DVKVTQSSRYLVKRTGEKVFLECVQDMDHENMFWYRQDPGLGLRLIYFSYDVKMKEKGDIPEGYSVSREKKERFSLILESASTNQTSMYLCASILEGVGQPQHFGDGTRLSIL.

This CDR3 reads CASSKSGTRGSTDTQYF. As DNA, the CDR3 is TGTGCCAGCAGTAAGTCCGGGACTAGAGGGAGCACAGATACGCAGTATTTT. J is TRBJ2-3 and V is TRBV5-8, with TRBD2 identical over 8 bases. The CDR3 covers 17 residues. Trimming at V came to 5 bases and at J to 0 bases, leaving 11 bases not matched to a gene. The germline CDR1 and CDR2 sequences are SGHTS and YDEGEE.

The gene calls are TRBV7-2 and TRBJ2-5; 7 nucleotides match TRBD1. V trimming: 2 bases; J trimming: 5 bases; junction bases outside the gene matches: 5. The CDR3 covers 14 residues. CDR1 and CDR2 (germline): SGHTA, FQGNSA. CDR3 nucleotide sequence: TGTGCCAGCAGCTTAAACAGGGGTTTGGAGACCCAGTACTTC. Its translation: CASSLNRGLETQYF.

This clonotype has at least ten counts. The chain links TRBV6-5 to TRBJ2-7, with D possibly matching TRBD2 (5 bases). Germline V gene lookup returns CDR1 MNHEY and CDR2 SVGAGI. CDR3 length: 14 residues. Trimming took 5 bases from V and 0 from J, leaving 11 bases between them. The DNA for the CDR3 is TGTGCCAGCAGTGACGGGGTCAGCTCCTACGAGCAGTACTTC. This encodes CASSDGVSSYEQYF.

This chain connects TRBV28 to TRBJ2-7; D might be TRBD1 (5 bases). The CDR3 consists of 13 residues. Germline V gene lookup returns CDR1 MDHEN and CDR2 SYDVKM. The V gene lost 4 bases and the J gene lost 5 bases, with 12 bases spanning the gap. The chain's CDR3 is CASSSAGSDEQYF. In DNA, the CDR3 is TGTGCCAGCAGTTCAGCAGGGTCCGACGAGCAGTACTTC. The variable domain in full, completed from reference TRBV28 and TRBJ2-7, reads DVKVTQSSRYLVKRTGEKVFLECVQDMDHENMFWYRQDPGLGLRLIYFSYDVKMKEKGDIPEGYSVSREKKERFSLILESASTNQTSMYLCASSSAGSDEQYFGPGTRLTVT.

CDR3 sequence: CASSLMGLVTGELFF. The DNA of the CDR3 is TGTGCCAGCAGCTTAATGGGACTAGTGACCGGGGAGCTGTTTTTT. The rearrangement links TRBV7-9 to TRBJ2-2; 8 bases map to TRBD2. The CDR3 runs 15 residues. Germline loops: CDR1 SEHNR, CDR2 FQNEAQ (reference sequence). V shed 2 bases and J 5 bases; nucleotides not matched to a gene: 4. The whole variable domain, remainder taken from reference TRBV7-9 and TRBJ2-2, is DTGVSQNPRHKITKRGQNVTFRCDPISEHNRLYWYRQTLGQGPEFLTYFQNEAQLEKSRLLSDRFSAERPKGSFSTLEIQRTEQGDSAMYLCASSLMGLVTGELFFGEGSRLTVL.

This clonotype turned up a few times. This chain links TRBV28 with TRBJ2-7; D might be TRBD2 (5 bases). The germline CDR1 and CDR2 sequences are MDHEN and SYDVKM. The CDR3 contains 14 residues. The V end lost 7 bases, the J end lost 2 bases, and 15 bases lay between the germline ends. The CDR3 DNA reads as TGTGCCAGCACTAGAGCGGATAAAACCTACGAGCAGTACTTC. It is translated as CASTRADKTYEQYF.

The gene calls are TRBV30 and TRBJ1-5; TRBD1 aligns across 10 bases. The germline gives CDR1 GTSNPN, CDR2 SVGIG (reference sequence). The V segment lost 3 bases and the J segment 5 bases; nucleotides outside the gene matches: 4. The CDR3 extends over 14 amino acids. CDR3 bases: TGTGCCTGGAGCGGCGGACAGGGGGATCAGCCCCAGCATTTT. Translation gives CAWSGGQGDQPQHF.

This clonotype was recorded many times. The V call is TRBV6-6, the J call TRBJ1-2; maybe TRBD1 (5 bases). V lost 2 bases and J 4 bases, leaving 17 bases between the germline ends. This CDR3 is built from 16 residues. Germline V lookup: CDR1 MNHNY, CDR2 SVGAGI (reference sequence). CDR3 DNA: TGTGCCAGCAGTTACCTTTCAGGGAATCGAGGCTATGGCTACACCTTC. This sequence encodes CASSYLSGNRGYGYTF.

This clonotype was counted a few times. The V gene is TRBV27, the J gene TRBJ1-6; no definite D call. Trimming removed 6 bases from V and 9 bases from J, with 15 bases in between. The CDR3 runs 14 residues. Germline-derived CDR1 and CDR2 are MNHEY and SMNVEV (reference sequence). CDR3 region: CASSYAGTGSPLHF. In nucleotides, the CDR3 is TGTGCCAGCAGCTACGCCGGTACTGGTTCACCCCTCCACTTT.

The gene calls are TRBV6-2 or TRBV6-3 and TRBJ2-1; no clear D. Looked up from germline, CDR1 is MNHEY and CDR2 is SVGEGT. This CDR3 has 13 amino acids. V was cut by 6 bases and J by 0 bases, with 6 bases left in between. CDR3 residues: CASRKSSYNEQFF. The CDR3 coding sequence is TGTGCCAGCAGGAAGAGCTCCTACAATGAGCAGTTCTTC.

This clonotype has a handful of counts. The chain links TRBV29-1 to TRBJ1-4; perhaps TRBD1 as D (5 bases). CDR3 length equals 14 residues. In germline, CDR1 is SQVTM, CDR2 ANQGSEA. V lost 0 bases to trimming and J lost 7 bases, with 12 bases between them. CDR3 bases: TGCAGCGTTGAAGAAGGGACCGGAGGTGAAAAACTGTTTTTT. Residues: CSVEEGTGGEKLFF.

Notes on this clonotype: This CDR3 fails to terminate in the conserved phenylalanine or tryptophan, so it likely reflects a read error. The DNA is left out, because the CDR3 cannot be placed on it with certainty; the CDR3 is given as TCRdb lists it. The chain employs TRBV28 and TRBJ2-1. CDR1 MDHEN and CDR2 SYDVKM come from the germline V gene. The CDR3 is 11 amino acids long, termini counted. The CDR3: CASSPRGASDV.